The rows below give T cell receptor beta chains drawn from one sample of a study of cytomegalovirus exposure and HLA in healthy donors. This table comes from immunoSEQ multiplex PCR, and its TCRdb copy is limited to in-frame clones, with some not included. The data show about 170,000 clones, 70% to 80% seen once. Sequenced material: PBMCs. These receptors were obtained from a woman in her 30s in good health and CMV-seropositive. Each CDR3 is given with its conserved first and last residue. D genes are given only for firm matches. Rows may omit the clone size; those that give it use once, few, many or a size class.

.,.,TRBJ2-7,TRBV5-1,TGCGCCAGCAGCTTTAGACGCGGGCACTCCTACGAGCAGTACTTC,CASSFRRGHSYEQYF
.,.,TRBJ1-2,TRBV6-1,TGTGCCAGCAGGCGAGACTATGGCTACACCTTC,CASRRDYGYTF
TRBD2,.,TRBJ2-6,TRBV5-6,TGTGCCAGCAGCCCCGGGGGGGTGACTAATTCTGGGGCCAACGTCCTGACTTTC,CASSPGGVTNSGANVLTF
.,.,TRBJ2-7,TRBV30,TGTGCCTGGAGTGGGGTTCTTGCTAGAGAGCAGTACTTC,CAWSGVLAREQYF
.,.,TRBJ2-7,TRBV5-4,TGTGCCAGCAGCTTGCCAGGGAACGAGCAGTACTTC,CASSLPGNEQYF
.,.,TRBJ2-7,TRBV5-4,TGTGCCAGCAGCCAGAGGAGTACCTCCTACGAGCAGTACTTC,CASSQRSTSYEQYF
TRBD2,.,TRBJ2-1,TRBV7-2,TGTGCCAGCAGCTTAGGGCTAGCGGGAGCCTACAATGAGCAGTTCTTC,CASSLGLAGAYNEQFF
TRBD2,.,TRBJ2-3,TRBV7-2,TGTGCCAGCAGCTTCCGAGGGAGCGGGGGGGCATTACAAGATACGCAGTATTTT,CASSFRGSGGALQDTQYF
.,.,TRBJ1-2,TRBV5-4,TGTGCCAGCAGCTCAACAGTGGCCTGGGGCTACACCTTC,CASSSTVAWGYTF
.,.,TRBJ2-1,TRBV27,TGTGCCAGCAGTTTTCACAGGGTGGAGTTCTTC,CASSFHRVEFF
TRBD2,.,TRBJ2-7,TRBV7-2,TGTGCCAGCAGCGCGGGACTAGGGTACTACGAGCAGTACTTC,CASSAGLGYYEQYF
.,.,TRBJ2-6,TRBV6-6,TGTGCCACGGAGAGGGCGGAATCCTCTGGGGCCAACGTCCTGACTTTC,CATERAESSGANVLTF
.,.,TRBJ2-5,TRBV4-1,TGCGCCAGCAGCCAAGATTTTGCGGGGGCGCGAGAGACCCAGTACTTC,CASSQDFAGARETQYF
TRBD1,.,TRBJ1-1,TRBV6-1,TGTGCCAGCAGGGAGACAGGGGGCTACACTGAAGCTTTCTTT,CASRETGGYTEAFF
TRBD2,.,TRBJ2-7,TRBV7-9,TGTGCCAGCAGCTTTGAGGGTCCGGGAGGCGAGCAGTACTTC,CASSFEGPGGEQYF
TRBD2,.,TRBJ2-1,TRBV29-1,TGCAGCGTTGGCCCCCTAGCGGGGGAGCACAATGAGCAGTTCTTC,CSVGPLAGEHNEQFF
TRBD1,.,TRBJ1-1,TRBV27,TGTGCCAGCAGTTGGGGACAGGGAGTAACTGAAGCTTTCTTT,CASSWGQGVTEAFF
.,.,TRBJ1-1,TRBV29-1,TGCAGCGTCCAAACCTTTACGGGGGACACTGAAGCTTTCTTT,CSVQTFTGDTEAFF
TRBD1,.,TRBJ2-6,TRBV7-9,TGTGCCAGCAGACAACCGGGGACAGGGGATTTCTCTGGGGCCAACGTCCTGACTTTC,CASRQPGTGDFSGANVLTF
TRBD2,.,TRBJ2-1,TRBV6-1,TGTGCCAACCGGGAGGGCCCCTCCTACAATGAGCAGTTCTTC,CANREGPSYNEQFF
.,.,TRBJ2-6,TRBV7-8,TGTGCCAGCACCCCTAGCTGGTCCGCCTCTGGGGCCAACGTCCTGACTTTC,CASTPSWSASGANVLTF
.,once,TRBJ2-3,TRBV29-1,TGCAGCGTTGCTGGCAGGGTGAGAACAGATACGCAGTATTTT,CSVAGRVRTDTQYF
TRBD1,.,TRBJ1-4,TRBV5-4,TGTGCCAGCAGCCAGGGGGCGACTAATGAAAAACTGTTTTTT,CASSQGATNEKLFF
.,.,TRBJ2-7,TRBV5-1,TGCGCCAGCAGCTTGGTAGGCGGGGGCGACTACGAGCAGTACTTC,CASSLVGGGDYEQYF
TRBD1,.,TRBJ1-2,TRBV28,TGTGCCAGCAGTTTAGACAGGGTATTCTATGGCTACACCTTC,CASSLDRVFYGYTF
TRBD1,.,TRBJ2-7,TRBV5-1,TGCGCCAGCAGCTTGGTCTTACAGGGGGACTCCTACGAGCAGTACTTC,CASSLVLQGDSYEQYF
.,.,TRBJ1-4,TRBV5-4,TGTGCCAGCAGCTCAGGGTTAACTAATGAAAAACTGTTTTTT,CASSSGLTNEKLFF
.,.,TRBJ2-7,TRBV7-2,TGTGCCAGCAGCCTCTCCCAGGCGACCTACGAGCAGTACTTC,CASSLSQATYEQYF
TRBD1,.,TRBJ1-1,TRBV19,TGTGCCAGTAGTATAAGGGGGCATGGCACTGAAGCTTTCTTT,CASSIRGHGTEAFF
.,.,TRBJ2-5,TRBV19,TGTGCCAGTAGTATAGTGTTAGGAGGGGACCCCCAGACCCAGTACTTC,CASSIVLGGDPQTQYF
.,.,TRBJ2-3,TRBV19,TGTGCCAGTAGCCTAAATACCGCAGATACGCAGTATTTT,CASSLNTADTQYF
.,.,TRBJ1-1,TRBV5-5,TGTGCCAGCAGCCCGGTCCCCCGGTCGGCGGGTGAAGCTTTCTTT,CASSPVPRSAGEAFF
TRBD1,.,TRBJ1-2,TRBV6-6,TGTGCCAGCAGTAACCAGGGGGCGCGGGATGGCTACACCTTC,CASSNQGARDGYTF
.,.,TRBJ1-1,TRBV5-1,TGCGCCAGCACAGGAGGACGTGTGAACACTGAAGCTTTCTTT,CASTGGRVNTEAFF
.,.,TRBJ2-7,TRBV7-2,TGTGCCAGCAGCTTCACAAACGAGCAGTACTTC,CASSFTNEQYF
TRBD1,.,TRBJ1-1,TRBV18,TGTGCCAGCTCACCTAGGACAGGGGAGAACACTGAAGCTTTCTTT,CASSPRTGENTEAFF
.,.,TRBJ1-1,TRBV5-1,TGCGCCAGCAGCTTGGCTATTATGAACACTGAAGCTTTCTTT,CASSLAIMNTEAFF
.,.,TRBJ1-3,TRBV6-1,TGTGCCAGCAGTGAAGGTCGGAGCGCCTCTGGAAACACCATATATTTT,CASSEGRSASGNTIYF
TRBD1,.,TRBJ1-2,TRBV4-3,TGCGCCAGCAGCCCGACGTTTGGAGGGGGCTCCCATGGCTACACCTTC,CASSPTFGGGSHGYTF
TRBD1,once,TRBJ1-4,TRBV7-9,TGTGCCAGCAGCCTCGGGACAGTTGGCGAAAAACTGTTTTTT,CASSLGTVGEKLFF
TRBD2,once,TRBJ2-7,TRBV5-6,TGTGCCAGCAGGACTAGCGGTCCCTACGAGCAGTACTTC,CASRTSGPYEQYF
.,.,TRBJ2-7,TRBV2,TGTGCCAGCAAGAGGGACGGGGACTCCAACGAGCAGTACTTC,CASKRDGDSNEQYF
TRBD2,.,TRBJ2-1,TRBV18,TGTGCCAGCTCGCCGGGACTAGCTGACGAGCAGTTCTTC,CASSPGLADEQFF
.,.,TRBJ2-7,TRBV19,TGTGCCAGTAGCCTTACAGGGAATTCCTACGAGCAGTACTTC,CASSLTGNSYEQYF
TRBD2,few,TRBJ2-7,TRBV9,TGTGCCAGCAGCGTAGAGGAGGGGAGGGGCTACGAGCAGTACTTC,CASSVEEGRGYEQYF
TRBD1,.,TRBJ2-7,TRBV18,TGTGCCAGCACCGGGACAGGGGGCTACGAGCAGTACTTC,CASTGTGGYEQYF
TRBD2,.,TRBJ2-3,TRBV5-1,TGCGCCAGCAGCTTGGGACTAGCGGAAGATACGCAGTATTTT,CASSLGLAEDTQYF
TRBD1,few,TRBJ1-3,TRBV5-4,TGTGCCAGCAGCTCCGGGACAGGCATTTCTGGAAACACCATATATTTT,CASSSGTGISGNTIYF
TRBD1,.,TRBJ1-2,TRBV11-2,TGTGCCAGCAGCTTTAGGAGGGACAGCTATGGCTACACCTTC,CASSFRRDSYGYTF
TRBD1,.,TRBJ2-7,TRBV5-1,TGCGCCAGCAGCAAGTACTCAACAGGGGGCGGAAACGAGCAGTACTTC,CASSKYSTGGGNEQYF
.,.,TRBJ1-1,TRBV6-5,TGTGCCAGCAGTTACTCGGGCACCCTTAACACTGAAGCTTTCTTT,CASSYSGTLNTEAFF